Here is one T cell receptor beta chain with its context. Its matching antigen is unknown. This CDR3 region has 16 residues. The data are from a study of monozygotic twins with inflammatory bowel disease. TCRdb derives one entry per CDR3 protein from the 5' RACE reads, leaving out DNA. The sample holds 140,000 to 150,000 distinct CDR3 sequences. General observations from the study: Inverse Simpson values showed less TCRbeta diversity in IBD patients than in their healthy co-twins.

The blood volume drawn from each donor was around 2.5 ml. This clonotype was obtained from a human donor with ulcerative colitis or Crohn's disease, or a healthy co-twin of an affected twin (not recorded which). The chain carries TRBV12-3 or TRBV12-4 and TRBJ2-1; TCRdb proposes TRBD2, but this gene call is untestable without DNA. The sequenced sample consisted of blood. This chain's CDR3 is CASIPVGGGSHNEQFF.